The entry below describes one T cell receptor beta chain. Antigen specificity is unknown. Those donating, healthy Caucasian individuals from Russia, were aged roughly 6 to 90. The amount of total RNA extracted per sample was at least 5 micrograms. This sample was taken from a study of blood T cells in healthy people across ages. Study-level findings and limits: With age, beta diversity per million T cells declined roughly linearly, significantly by 40.

Then a second PCR, running about 6 to 11 cycles, was carried out with a sample-barcoded 5' primer and a J-beta primer mix. Tagging of each cDNA molecule was performed by a template-switch adaptor with 12 random nucleotides. TCRdb passed the 5' RACE reads through MiXCR, listing each CDR3 protein once. The sample yields approximately 600,000 distinct CDR3 sequences, around 54% seen once. Sequenced input: blood. This TCR came from a man in his sixties in good health.

This chain's CDR3 is CSARVGDRGTASPLHF. The DNA for the CDR3 is TGCAGTGCTAGAGTAGGAGACAGGGGGACTGCTTCACCCCTCCACTTT. This sequence joins TRBV20-1 and TRBJ1-6; 9 nucleotides line up with TRBD1. With 1 base clipped from V and 9 bases from J, the junction kept 10 bases outside the gene matches. Per the germline V gene, CDR1 is DFQATT and CDR2 is SNEGSKA (reference sequence). The CDR3 is 16 residues long.